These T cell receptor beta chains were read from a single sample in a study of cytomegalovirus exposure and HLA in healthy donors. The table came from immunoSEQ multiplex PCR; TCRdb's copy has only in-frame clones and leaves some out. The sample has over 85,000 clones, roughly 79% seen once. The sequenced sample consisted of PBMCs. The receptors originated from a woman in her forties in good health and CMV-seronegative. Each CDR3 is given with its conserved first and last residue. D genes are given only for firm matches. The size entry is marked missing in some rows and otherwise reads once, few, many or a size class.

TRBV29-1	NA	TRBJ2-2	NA	CSVGQGTNTGELFF	TGCAGCGTTGGGCAGGGTACCAACACCGGGGAGCTGTTTTTT
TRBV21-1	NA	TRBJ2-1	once	CASSKVAGDYNEQFF	TGTGCCAGCAGCAAAGTAGCGGGGGACTACAATGAGCAGTTCTTC
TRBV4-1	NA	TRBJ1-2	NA	CASSPTGGRTYGYTF	TGCGCCAGCAGCCCAACCGGGGGAAGGACGTATGGCTACACCTTC
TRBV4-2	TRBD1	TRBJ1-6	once	CASSQGNRDRNSPLHF	TGTGCCAGCAGCCAAGGGAACCGGGACAGGAATTCACCCCTCCACTTT
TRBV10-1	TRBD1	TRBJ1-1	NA	CASRGQGKGFAEAFF	TGCGCCAGCAGAGGACAGGGCAAAGGCTTCGCTGAAGCTTTCTTT
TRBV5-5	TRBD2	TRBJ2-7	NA	CASSFGLAGSYEQYF	TGTGCCAGCAGCTTCGGACTAGCGGGGTCTTACGAGCAGTACTTC
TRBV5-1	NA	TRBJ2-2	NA	CASSLDSGNTGELFF	TGCGCCAGCAGCTTGGACTCAGGGAACACCGGGGAGCTGTTTTTT
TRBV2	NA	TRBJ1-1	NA	CASRADRQNTEAFF	TGTGCCAGCAGAGCAGACAGACAGAACACTGAAGCTTTCTTT
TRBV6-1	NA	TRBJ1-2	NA	CASSEAGNRGGYGYTF	TGTGCCAGCAGTGAAGCCGGGAATCGGGGTGGCTATGGCTACACCTTC
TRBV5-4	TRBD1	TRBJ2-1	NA	CASSFTTGENEQFF	TGTGCCAGCAGCTTTACGACAGGGGAAAATGAGCAGTTCTTC
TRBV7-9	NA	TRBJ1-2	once	CASSLEGGSGYTF	TGTGCCAGCAGCTTGGAGGGGGGGTCTGGCTACACCTTC
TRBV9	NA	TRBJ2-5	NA	CASKSRETQYF	TGTGCCAGCAAATCCCGAGAGACCCAGTACTTC
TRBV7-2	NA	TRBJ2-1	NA	CASSLGGSYNEQFF	TGTGCCAGCAGCTTAGGAGGATCCTACAATGAGCAGTTCTTC
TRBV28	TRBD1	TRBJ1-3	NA	CASRDRGGSGNTIYF	TGTGCCAGCAGGGACAGGGGAGGCTCTGGAAACACCATATATTTT
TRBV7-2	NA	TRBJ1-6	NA	CASSLERDSPLHF	TGTGCCAGCAGCTTAGAGCGGGATTCACCCCTCCACTTT
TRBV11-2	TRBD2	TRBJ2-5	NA	CASSLEGGGRETQYF	TGTGCCAGCAGCTTAGAGGGGGGGGGACGAGAGACCCAGTACTTC
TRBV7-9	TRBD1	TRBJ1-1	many	CASSPGQGMGTEAFF	TGTGCCAGCAGTCCCGGACAGGGGATGGGCACTGAAGCTTTCTTT
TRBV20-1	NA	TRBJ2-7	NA	CSATREQYF	TGCAGTGCGACTAGGGAGCAGTACTTC
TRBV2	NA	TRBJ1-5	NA	CASSGQSNQPQHF	TGTGCCAGCAGCGGACAGAGCAATCAGCCCCAGCATTTT
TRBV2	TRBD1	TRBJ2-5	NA	CASSARTGGEETQYF	TGTGCCAGCAGTGCCAGGACAGGGGGCGAGGAGACCCAGTACTTC
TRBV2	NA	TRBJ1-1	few	CATNGGRHVNTEAFF	TGTGCCACCAACGGCGGGAGGCACGTAAACACTGAAGCTTTCTTT
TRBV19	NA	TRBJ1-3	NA	CATQGEASGNTIYF	TGTGCCACCCAAGGGGAGGCTTCTGGAAACACCATATATTTT
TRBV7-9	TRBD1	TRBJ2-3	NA	CASSLWTGGTDTQYF	TGTGCCAGCAGCTTATGGACAGGGGGCACAGATACGCAGTATTTT
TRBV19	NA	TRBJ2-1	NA	CASTLSGTALDNEQFF	TGTGCCAGTACACTCTCGGGAACCGCTCTAGACAATGAGCAGTTCTTC
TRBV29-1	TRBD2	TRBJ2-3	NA	CSVGGGGRTDTQYF	TGCAGCGTTGGAGGCGGGGGACGCACAGATACGCAGTATTTT
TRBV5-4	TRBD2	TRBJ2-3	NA	CASSSLAGDTDTQYF	TGTGCCAGCAGCTCGCTAGCGGGGGACACAGATACGCAGTATTTT
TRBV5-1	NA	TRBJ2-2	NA	CASSSQGGGTGELFF	TGCGCCAGCAGCTCGCAAGGGGGTGGCACCGGGGAGCTGTTTTTT
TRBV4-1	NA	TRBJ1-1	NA	CASSQAGNTEAFF	TGCGCCAGCAGCCAGGCTGGGAACACTGAAGCTTTCTTT
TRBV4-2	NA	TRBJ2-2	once	CASSQAESGNTGELFF	TGTGCCAGCAGCCAAGCAGAAAGCGGGAACACCGGGGAGCTGTTTTTT
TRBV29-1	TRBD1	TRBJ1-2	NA	CSVEVGQGGSYGYTF	TGCAGCGTTGAAGTCGGACAGGGGGGTTCTTATGGCTACACCTTC
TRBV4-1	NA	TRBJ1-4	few	CASSLPREKLFF	TGCGCCAGCAGCCTTCCCAGAGAAAAACTGTTTTTT
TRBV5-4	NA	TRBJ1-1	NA	CASSSATVVTEAFF	TGTGCCAGCAGCTCGGCGACAGTGGTGACTGAAGCTTTCTTT
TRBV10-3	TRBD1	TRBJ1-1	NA	CAISETGGGTEAFF	TGTGCCATCAGTGAGACAGGGGGGGGAACTGAAGCTTTCTTT
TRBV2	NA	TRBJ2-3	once	CASSTSTDTQYF	TGTGCCAGCTCCACTAGCACAGATACGCAGTATTTT
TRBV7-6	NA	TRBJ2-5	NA	CASSLNEGTQYF	TGTGCCAGCAGCTTAAACGAGGGGACCCAGTACTTC
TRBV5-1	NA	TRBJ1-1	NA	CASTPGKDTEAFF	TGCGCCAGCACCCCAGGTAAGGACACTGAAGCTTTCTTT
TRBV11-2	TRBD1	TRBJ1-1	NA	CASSLDRGDTEAFF	TGTGCCAGCAGCTTGGACAGGGGGGACACTGAAGCTTTCTTT
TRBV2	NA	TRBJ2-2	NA	CASQTSSYTGELFF	TGTGCCAGCCAGACTAGTAGTTACACCGGGGAGCTGTTTTTT
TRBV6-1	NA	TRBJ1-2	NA	CASSVRGTYGYTF	TGTGCCAGCAGTGTACGGGGGACCTATGGCTACACCTTC
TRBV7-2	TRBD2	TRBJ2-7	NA	CASSLEGTSGNEQYF	TGTGCCAGCAGCTTAGAAGGGACTAGCGGAAACGAGCAGTACTTC